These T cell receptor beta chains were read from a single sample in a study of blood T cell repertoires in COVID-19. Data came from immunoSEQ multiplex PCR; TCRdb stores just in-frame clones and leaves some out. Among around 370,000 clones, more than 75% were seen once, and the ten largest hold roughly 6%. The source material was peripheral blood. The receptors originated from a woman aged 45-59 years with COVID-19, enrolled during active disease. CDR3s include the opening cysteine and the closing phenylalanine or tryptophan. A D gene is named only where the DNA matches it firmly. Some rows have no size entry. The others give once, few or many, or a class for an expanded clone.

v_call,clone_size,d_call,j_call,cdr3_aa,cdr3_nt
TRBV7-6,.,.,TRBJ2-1,CASSLGHEQFF,TGTGCCAGCAGCTTAGGGCATGAGCAGTTCTTC
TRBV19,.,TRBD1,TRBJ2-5,CASSIATGGVETQYF,TGTGCCAGTAGTATAGCTACAGGGGGCGTGGAGACCCAGTACTTC
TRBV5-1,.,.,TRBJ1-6,CASSFSGTDSPLHF,TGCGCCAGCAGCTTTTCCGGTACGGATTCACCCCTCCACTTT
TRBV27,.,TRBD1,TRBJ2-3,CASSWDRVTDTQYF,TGTGCCAGCAGTTGGGACAGGGTTACAGATACGCAGTATTTT
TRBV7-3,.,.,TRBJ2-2,CASSSFRTGELFF,TGTGCCAGCAGCTCCTTCCGCACCGGGGAGCTGTTTTTT
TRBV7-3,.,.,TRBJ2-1,CASSAKPGLIDNEQFF,TGTGCCAGCAGCGCAAAACCGGGACTGATAGACAATGAGCAGTTCTTC
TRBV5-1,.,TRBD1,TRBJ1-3,CASSFGDRHSGNTIYF,TGCGCCAGCAGCTTCGGGGACAGGCACTCTGGAAACACCATATATTTT
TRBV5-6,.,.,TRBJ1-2,CASSLPDFGYTF,TGTGCCAGCAGCTTGCCGGACTTTGGCTACACCTTC
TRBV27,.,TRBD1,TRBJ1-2,CASRGGLDGYTF,TGTGCCAGCCGAGGGGGCCTCGATGGCTACACCTTC
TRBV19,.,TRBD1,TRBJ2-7,CASSIATGTGGYEQYF,TGTGCCAGTAGTATAGCCACCGGGACAGGGGGGTACGAGCAGTACTTC
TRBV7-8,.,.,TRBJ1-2,CASSLVVQYSTKFYGYTF,TGTGCCAGCAGCTTGGTGGTTCAGTACAGCACCAAATTCTATGGCTACACCTTC
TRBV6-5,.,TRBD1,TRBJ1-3,CASKQGGASGNTIYF,TGTGCCAGCAAACAAGGGGGCGCATCTGGAAACACCATATATTTT
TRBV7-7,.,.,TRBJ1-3,CASSPLTGGRSTIYF,TGTGCTAGCAGCCCGCTTACGGGGGGGCGCAGCACCATATATTTT
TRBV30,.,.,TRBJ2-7,CAWRRGGGGTREQYF,TGTGCCTGGCGAAGGGGAGGTGGGGGGACGCGGGAGCAGTACTTC
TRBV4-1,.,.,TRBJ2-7,CASSQDPGQIHNSYEQYF,TGCGCCAGCAGCCAAGATCCAGGCCAGATCCATAATTCCTACGAGCAGTACTTC
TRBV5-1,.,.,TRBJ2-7,CASSLRRRSTYEQYF,TGCGCCAGCAGCTTGCGGCGGAGATCGACCTACGAGCAGTACTTC
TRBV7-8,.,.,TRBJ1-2,CASSLVTGPYTF,TGTGCCAGCAGCTTAGTGACGGGTCCCTACACCTTC
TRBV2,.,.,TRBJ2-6,CASSVVYVGRGASSGANVLTF,TGTGCCAGCAGTGTCGTGTACGTGGGCAGGGGGGCTAGCTCTGGGGCCAACGTCCTGACTTTC
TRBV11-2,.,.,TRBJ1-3,CASSPQEGLGNTIYF,TGTGCCAGCAGCCCTCAGGAGGGGCTAGGAAACACCATATATTTT
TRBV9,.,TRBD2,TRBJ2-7,CASSVEAGTSGPYYEQYF,TGTGCCAGCAGCGTAGAGGCCGGGACTAGCGGTCCCTATTACGAGCAGTACTTC
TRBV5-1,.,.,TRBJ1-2,CASSIDRRNYGYTF,TGCGCCAGCAGCATAGACAGAAGAAACTATGGCTACACCTTC
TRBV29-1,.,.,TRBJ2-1,CSVERHTGPGEQFF,TGCAGCGTTGAAAGACACACTGGGCCTGGTGAGCAGTTCTTC
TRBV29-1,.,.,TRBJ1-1,CSAGLGAAWTEAFF,TGCAGCGCCGGGTTGGGGGCCGCGTGGACTGAAGCTTTCTTT
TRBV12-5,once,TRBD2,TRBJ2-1,CASGLAQPGLANEQFF,TGTGCTAGTGGTTTGGCTCAACCGGGACTAGCAAATGAGCAGTTCTTC
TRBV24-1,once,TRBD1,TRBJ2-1,CATSDRNYQGDNEQFF,TGTGCCACCAGTGATCGAAATTACCAGGGGGACAATGAGCAGTTCTTC
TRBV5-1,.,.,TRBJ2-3,CASSPVPVRDTQYF,TGCGCCAGCAGCCCCGTTCCGGTCAGGGATACGCAGTATTTT
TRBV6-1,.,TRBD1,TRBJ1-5,CASSATGRGRGISNQPQHF,TGTGCCAGCAGTGCGACAGGGCGTGGAAGAGGGATTAGCAATCAGCCCCAGCATTTT